The 28 T cell receptor beta chains in this list originate from one sample, sequenced in a study of T cells after yellow fever vaccination. TCRdb processed the 5' RACE reads anew with MiXCR; each CDR3 protein has one entry. This sample has just under 600,000 distinct CDR3 sequences, with roughly 14% found just once. The sample consisted of PBMCs, taken on the day of the yellow fever booster vaccination. The receptors stem from a man aged 25-45 years who received the YFV17D yellow fever vaccine.

This clonotype was picked up a small number of times. The CDR3 bases are TGTGCCAGCAGCCTTCCCGGGGTAGCGGGAGCAGCAAATACGCAGTATTTT. Amino acid sequence: CASSLPGVAGAANTQYF. V gene TRBV7-6 combines with J gene TRBJ2-3, with 9 bases lining up with TRBD2. The CDR3 is 17 amino acids. Trimming took 5 bases from V and 7 from J; bases not matched to a gene: 16. Germline CDR1 and CDR2: SGHVS and FNYEAQ.

The chain carries TRBV5-6 and TRBJ1-5, with D uncertain. V lost 4 bases and J 0 bases, leaving 14 bases between the germline ends. The CDR3 loop spans 16 amino acids. CDR1 is SGHDT, CDR2 YYEEEE, per germline. Here the CDR3 DNA reads TGTGCCAGCAGCCCGAACCGGGGTTATAGCAATCAGCCCCAGCATTTT. It yields the protein CASSPNRGYSNQPQHF.

This clonotype has a count of ten or more. The chain employs TRBV18 and TRBJ2-3, with D uncertain. CDR1 KGHSH and CDR2 LQKENI come from the germline V gene. The CDR3 is 12 residues long. The germline V and J ends were trimmed by 8 bases and 2 bases, with 8 bases remaining between them. Here the CDR3 DNA reads TGTGCCAGCAGCCCAGACACAGATACGCAGTATTTT. The encoded protein is CASSPDTDTQYF.

J is TRBJ2-2 and V is TRBV5-6; 10 bases are shared with TRBD1. CDR3 size: 16 residues. Germline values: CDR1 SGHDT, CDR2 YYEEEE. V lost 4 bases to trimming and J lost 6 bases; unmatched junction nucleotides: 9. DNA for the CDR3: TGTGCCAGCAGCGTGTTCCGGGACAGGGGTTCCGGGGAGCTGTTTTTT. It translates to CASSVFRDRGSGELFF. Full variable domain (missing parts from reference TRBV5-6 and TRBJ2-2): DAGVTQSPTHLIKTRGQQVTLRCSPKSGHDTVSWYQQALGQGPQFIFQYYEEEERQRGNFPDRFSGHQFPNYSSELNVNALLLGDSALYLCASSVFRDRGSGELFFGEGSRLTVL.

This clonotype was observed a handful of times. The V gene is TRBV7-2, the J gene TRBJ2-5, with D tentatively TRBD2 (6 bases). The CDR3 loop spans 16 amino acids. Trimming stripped 1 base from V and 2 bases from J, with 14 bases between. Germline lookup yields CDR1 SGHTA and CDR2 FQGNSA. CDR3 in amino acids: CASSLVSSDGQETQYF. DNA for the CDR3: TGTGCCAGCAGCTTAGTGTCTAGCGACGGGCAAGAGACCCAGTACTTC. The entire variable domain, with the rest obtained from reference TRBV7-2 and TRBJ2-5, is as follows: GAGVSQSPSNKVTEKGKDVELRCDPISGHTALYWYRQSLGQGLEFLIYFQGNSAPDKSGLPSDRFSAERTGGSVSTLTIQRTQQEDSAVYLCASSLVSSDGQETQYFGPGTRLLVL.

In its sample, this clonotype was seen a few times. The V and J genes are TRBV20-1 and TRBJ2-5, with 9 bases identical to TRBD1. J was trimmed by 4 bases and V by 0 bases; bases with no gene match: 6. This CDR3 contains 15 residues. Germline CDR1 and CDR2: DFQATT and SNEGSKA (reference sequence). As DNA, the CDR3 is TGCAGTGCTAGAGACGGGGACAGGGCGGGAGAGACCCAGTACTTC. It encodes CSARDGDRAGETQYF.

This chain connects TRBV5-1 to TRBJ2-3; D unresolved. V gave up 2 bases and J gave up 0 bases, with 22 bases separating them. Germline-derived CDR1 and CDR2 are SGHRS and YFSETQ. CDR3 size: 19 residues. CDR3 in DNA: TGCGCCAGCAGCTTATTACCAAGCGTCACGGTCCTAAGCACAGATACGCAGTATTTT. Encoded protein: CASSLLPSVTVLSTDTQYF.

The chain couples TRBV28 to TRBJ2-4; perhaps TRBD2 as D (7 bases). The ends were cut back, 7 bases at V and 7 bases at J, with 17 bases in the middle. The CDR3 has 14 amino acids. The germline gives CDR1 MDHEN, CDR2 SYDVKM. The CDR3 DNA is TGTGCCAGCATCCCTCTGGGAGGGGGGAACATTCAGTACTTC. As protein: CASIPLGGGNIQYF.

This clonotype was seen more than once but under ten times. The chain couples TRBV5-4 to TRBJ1-4; a possible D gene is TRBD1 (6 bases). Trimming removed 4 bases from V and 7 bases from J, with 14 bases in between. CDR1 and CDR2 (germline): SGHNT, YYREEE (reference sequence). The CDR3 is 14 residues long. CDR3 nucleotides: TGTGCCAGCAGCCAACAGGGTTGGGCTGAAAAACTGTTTTTT. Protein sequence: CASSQQGWAEKLFF.

This clonotype was recorded a few times. V and J are TRBV12-3 or TRBV12-4 and TRBJ2-7; TRBD1 matches at 9 bases. The V and J ends lost 5 bases and 5 bases, in that order; junction bases with no gene match: 10. The CDR3 contains 15 residues. The CDR3 protein is CASSHAGTGRNEQYF. CDR3 DNA: TGTGCCAGCAGTCACGCCGGGACAGGGCGCAACGAGCAGTACTTC.

This clonotype was observed a handful of times. The chain recombines TRBV30 with TRBJ2-6; the D is unclear. V lost 2 bases and J lost 1, with 9 bases in between. The CDR3 spans 15 residues. CDR1 is GTSNPN and CDR2 is SVGIG in the germline V gene (reference sequence). Here the CDR3 reads CAWSTPGSGANVLTF. CDR3 coding DNA: TGTGCCTGGAGTACTCCAGGATCTGGGGCCAACGTCCTGACTTTC.

This sequence joins TRBV5-1 and TRBJ2-1, with D possibly matching TRBD2 (5 bases). V shed 0 bases and J shed 7 bases, with 11 bases lying between them. Germline CDR1 is SGHRS and CDR2 is YFSETQ. This CDR3 contains 14 residues. The chain's CDR3 is CASSLAGIVNEQFF. The DNA of the CDR3 is TGCGCCAGCAGCTTGGCGGGGATAGTAAATGAGCAGTTCTTC.

This clonotype was recorded a few times. The V call is TRBV18, the J call TRBJ1-4, with D possibly TRBD1 on 5 matching bases. This CDR3 spans 15 amino acids. Germline CDR1 reads KGHSH; CDR2 reads LQKENI. Trimming shortened V by 3 bases and J by 5 bases, and 13 bases separated the two germline ends. CDR3 sequence reads: CASSPGLGPNEKLFF. The DNA for the CDR3 is TGTGCCAGCTCACCCGGCTTGGGACCCAATGAAAAACTGTTTTTT.

The chain has TRBV7-7 and TRBJ2-1; tentative D call: TRBD1 (5 bases). This CDR3 has 13 residues. Germline lookup yields CDR1 SSHAT and CDR2 FNYEAQ (reference sequence). V lost 3 bases and J 10 bases, leaving 13 bases between the germline ends. The CDR3 reads CASSFDSAGEQFF. For the CDR3, the DNA is TGTGCCAGCAGCTTCGACAGCGCTGGGGAGCAGTTCTTC.

The sample holds a few counts of this clonotype. The V call is TRBV27, the J call TRBJ2-5, with D unclear. Germline V gene lookup returns CDR1 MNHEY and CDR2 SMNVEV (reference sequence). CDR3 length equals 12 residues. The V gene lost 9 bases and the J gene lost 4 bases, with 12 bases spanning the gap. The CDR3 DNA is TGTGCCAGGGACCTGTGGGGAGAGACCCAGTACTTC. Translation gives CARDLWGETQYF.

This clonotype has only a few counts. This sequence joins TRBV12-3 or TRBV12-4 and TRBJ2-7; 8 bases align to TRBD1. CDR3 length equals 15 residues. The trim removed 6 bases at V and 2 bases at J, leaving 9 bases unmatched. In DNA, the CDR3 is TGTGCCAGCAGGCCCGGGACAGGTAGTACCTACGAGCAGTACTTC. It specifies CASRPGTGSTYEQYF.

The sample holds one count of this clonotype. V and J are TRBV12-3 or TRBV12-4 and TRBJ2-2, with D possibly TRBD1 on 6 matching bases. Trimming cost V 6 bases and J 0 bases, with 14 bases left between them. CDR3 length: 16 residues. The CDR3, as DNA: TGTGCCAGCAGAGCCGTAGAGGGGGCGAACACCGGGGAGCTGTTTTTT. It encodes CASRAVEGANTGELFF.

V and J are TRBV5-5 and TRBJ1-4; the match to TRBD1 covers 7 bases. Unmatched junction bases numbered 8, after V lost 4 bases and J lost 5 bases. The CDR3 sequence is 15 residues long. CDR1 is SGHKS, CDR2 YYEKEE, per germline (reference sequence). DNA of the CDR3: TGTGCCAGCAGCCCCGGGGACAGAGGAAATGAAAAACTGTTTTTT. Residues: CASSPGDRGNEKLFF.

The V gene is TRBV29-1, the J gene TRBJ1-2; 10 positions agree with TRBD1. Per the germline V gene, CDR1 is SQVTM and CDR2 is ANQGSEA. The CDR3 contains 12 residues. V shed 6 bases, J shed 2 bases, and the junction held 0 bases outside the gene matches. The CDR3 DNA follows: TGCAGCGTGGGACAGGGGAACTATGGCTACACCTTC. It yields the protein CSVGQGNYGYTF.

The chain couples TRBV20-1 to TRBJ2-3; possible D gene TRBD1, 7 bases. The V end lost 3 bases, the J end lost 5 bases, and 18 bases lay between the germline ends. Per the germline V gene, CDR1 is DFQATT and CDR2 is SNEGSKA (reference sequence). This CDR3 is built from 15 residues. The CDR3 region has the DNA TGCAGTGCTAGTACTAGCAGGGGGGTTCGAGATACGCAGTATTTT. As protein: CSASTSRGVRDTQYF.

The chain joins TRBV7-2 to TRBJ2-7; 8 nucleotides match TRBD1. The CDR3 has 15 residues. The germline V gene has CDR1 SGHTA and CDR2 FQGNSA. Trimming took 1 base from V and 2 from J; bases not matched to a gene: 4. CDR3 sequence (DNA): TGTGCCAGCAGCTTAGGACAGGGGAATACCTACGAGCAGTACTTC. This encodes CASSLGQGNTYEQYF.

The chain combines TRBV16 with TRBJ1-6; D call uncertain. The CDR3 contains 16 residues. Trimming shortened V by 1 base and J by 5 bases, and 12 bases separated the two germline ends. CDR1 KGHSY and CDR2 FQNENV come from the germline V gene. This CDR3 is CASSQLQGLNNSPLHF. The CDR3 DNA reads as TGTGCCAGCAGCCAATTGCAAGGATTGAATAATTCACCCCTCCACTTT.

This clonotype showed up just a few times. The gene calls are TRBV11-2 and TRBJ2-3, with TRBD2 identical over 8 bases. This CDR3 has 15 amino acids. Per the germline V gene, CDR1 is SGHAT and CDR2 is FQNNGV. Trimming at V came to 0 bases and at J to 4 bases, leaving 3 bases not matched to a gene. CDR3 DNA sequence: TGTGCCAGCAGCTTAGAAGCGGGGGTCGCAGATACGCAGTATTTT. Translation: CASSLEAGVADTQYF.

V gene TRBV6-5 combines with J gene TRBJ1-2; D may be TRBD1 (5 bases). The V and J ends lost 4 bases and 8 bases respectively, with 17 bases between them. Per the germline V gene, CDR1 is MNHEY and CDR2 is SVGAGI. The CDR3 totals 14 residues. In DNA, the CDR3 is TGTGCCAGCAGTTTAGACAGCTCGGCGGGGGGCTACACCTTC. Translation: CASSLDSSAGGYTF.

CDR3 coding DNA: TGTGCCAGCAGTTTACGCCCGGGACTAGCGGGAGGGCACACCGGGGAGCTGTTTTTT. Translated, it gives CASSLRPGLAGGHTGELFF. The chain is built from TRBV28 and TRBJ2-2, with TRBD2 identical over 16 bases. V lost 2 bases to trimming and J lost 3 bases; unmatched junction nucleotides: 6. Germline V gives CDR1 MDHEN, CDR2 SYDVKM. The CDR3 is 19 amino acids.

As DNA, the CDR3 is TGTGCCAGCAGTTACGGCTCCCTGTCCTCGGCGGGCACAATAGCCAAAAACATTCAGTACTTC. It codes for CASSYGSLSSAGTIAKNIQYF. This chain connects TRBV6-2 or TRBV6-3 to TRBJ2-4; tentatively, D is TRBD2 (5 bases). Germline V gene lookup returns CDR1 MNHEY and CDR2 SVGEGT. V was cut by 2 bases and J by 0 bases, with 26 bases left in between. The CDR3 contains 21 residues.

This clonotype appeared a few times. The chain employs TRBV7-2 and TRBJ1-5, with D uncertain. CDR1 SGHTA and CDR2 FQGNSA come from the germline V gene. This CDR3 contains 15 residues. Between the trimmed V and J ends, which lost 1 base and 1 base, there was a span of 8 bases. The CDR3 DNA reads as TGTGCCAGCAGCTTAGGGCCAGGCAGCAATCAGCCCCAGCATTTT. Translation: CASSLGPGSNQPQHF.

The chain carries TRBV24-1 and TRBJ2-2, with D perhaps matching TRBD1 (5 bases). V was shortened by 9 bases and J by 6 bases, with 16 bases between the two germline ends. Germline V lookup: CDR1 KGHDR, CDR2 SFDVKD. The CDR3 consists of 14 residues. This CDR3 is CATSAGLYPGELFF. The DNA of the CDR3 is TGTGCCACCTCTGCAGGGCTTTACCCCGGGGAGCTGTTTTTT.